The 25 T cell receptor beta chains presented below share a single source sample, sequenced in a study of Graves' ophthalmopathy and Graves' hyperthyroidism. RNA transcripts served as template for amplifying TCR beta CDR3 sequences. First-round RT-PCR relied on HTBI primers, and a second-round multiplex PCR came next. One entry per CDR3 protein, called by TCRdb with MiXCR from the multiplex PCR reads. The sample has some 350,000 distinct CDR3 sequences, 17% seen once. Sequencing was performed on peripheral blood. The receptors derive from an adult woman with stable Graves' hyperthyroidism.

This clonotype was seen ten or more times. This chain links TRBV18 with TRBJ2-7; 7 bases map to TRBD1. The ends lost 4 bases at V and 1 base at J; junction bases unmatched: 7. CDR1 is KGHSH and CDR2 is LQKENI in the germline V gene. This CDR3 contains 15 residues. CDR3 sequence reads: CASSLEQGRSYEQYF. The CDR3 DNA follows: TGTGCCAGCTCACTAGAACAGGGGCGATCCTACGAGCAGTACTTC.

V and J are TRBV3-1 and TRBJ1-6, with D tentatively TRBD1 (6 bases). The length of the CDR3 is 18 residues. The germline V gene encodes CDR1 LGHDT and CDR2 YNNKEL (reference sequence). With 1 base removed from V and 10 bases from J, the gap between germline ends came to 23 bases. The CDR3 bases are TGTGCCAGCAGCCAAGGCAGGGGATCCAGTCCGGCGGGGTCACCCCTCCACTTT. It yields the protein CASSQGRGSSPAGSPLHF. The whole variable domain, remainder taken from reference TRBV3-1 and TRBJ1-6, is DTAVSQTPKYLVTQMGNDKSIKCEQNLGHDTMYWYKQDSKKFLKIMFSYNNKELIINETVPNRFSPKSPDKAHLNLHINSLELGDSAVYFCASSQGRGSSPAGSPLHFGNGTRLTVT.

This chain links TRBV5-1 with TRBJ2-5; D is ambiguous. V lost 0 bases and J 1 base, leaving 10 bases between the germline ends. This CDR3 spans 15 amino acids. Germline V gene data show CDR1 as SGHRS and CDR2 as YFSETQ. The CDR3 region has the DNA TGCGCCAGCAGCTTGGCCCCAGCCACCCAAGAGACCCAGTACTTC. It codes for CASSLAPATQETQYF.

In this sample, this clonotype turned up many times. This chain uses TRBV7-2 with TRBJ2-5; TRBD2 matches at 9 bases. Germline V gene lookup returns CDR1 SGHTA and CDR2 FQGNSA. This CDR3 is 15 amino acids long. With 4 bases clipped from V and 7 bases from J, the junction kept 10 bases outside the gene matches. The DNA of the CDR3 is TGTGCCAGCAGCTATAGCGGGGGCGACATCGGGACCCAGTACTTC. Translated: CASSYSGGDIGTQYF.

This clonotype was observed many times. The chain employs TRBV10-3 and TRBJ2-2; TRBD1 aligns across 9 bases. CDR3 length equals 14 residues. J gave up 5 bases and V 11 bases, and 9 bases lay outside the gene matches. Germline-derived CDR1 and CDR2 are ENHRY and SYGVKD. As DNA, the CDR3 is TGTGCCGGTAAACAGGGGGCGACGACCGGGGAGCTGTTTTTT. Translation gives CAGKQGATTGELFF.

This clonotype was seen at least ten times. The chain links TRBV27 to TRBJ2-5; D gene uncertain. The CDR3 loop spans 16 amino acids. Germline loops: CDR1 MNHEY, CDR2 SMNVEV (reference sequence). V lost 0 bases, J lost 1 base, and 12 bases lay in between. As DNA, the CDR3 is TGTGCCAGCAGTTTATCAGCATCGACCTTCCAAGAGACCCAGTACTTC. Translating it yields CASSLSASTFQETQYF.

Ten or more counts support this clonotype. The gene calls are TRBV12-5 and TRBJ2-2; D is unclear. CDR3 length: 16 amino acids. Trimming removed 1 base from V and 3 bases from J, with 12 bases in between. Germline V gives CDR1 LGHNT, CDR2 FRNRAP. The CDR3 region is CASGLDLSPDTGELFF. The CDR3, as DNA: TGTGCTAGTGGTTTGGATCTATCGCCAGACACCGGGGAGCTGTTTTTT.

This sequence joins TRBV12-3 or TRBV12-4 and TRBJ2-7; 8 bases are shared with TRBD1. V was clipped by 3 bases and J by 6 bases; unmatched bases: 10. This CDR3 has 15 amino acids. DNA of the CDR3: TGTGCCAGCAGTTTTTTACCAGACAGGGGAGGCGAGCAGTACTTC. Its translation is CASSFLPDRGGEQYF.

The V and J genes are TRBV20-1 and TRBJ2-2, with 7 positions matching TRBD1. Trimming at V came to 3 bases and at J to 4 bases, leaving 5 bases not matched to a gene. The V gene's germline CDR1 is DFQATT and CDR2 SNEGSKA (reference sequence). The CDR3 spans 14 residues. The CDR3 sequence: CSASYTGATGELFF. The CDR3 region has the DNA TGCAGTGCTAGCTACACAGGGGCCACCGGGGAGCTGTTTTTT.

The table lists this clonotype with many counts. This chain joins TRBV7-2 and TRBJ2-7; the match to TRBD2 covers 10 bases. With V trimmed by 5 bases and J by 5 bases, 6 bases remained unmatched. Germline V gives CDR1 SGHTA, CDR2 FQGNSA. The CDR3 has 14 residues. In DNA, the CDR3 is TGTGCCAGCAGCAAGGGACTAGCGTTCCACGAGCAGTACTTC. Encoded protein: CASSKGLAFHEQYF.

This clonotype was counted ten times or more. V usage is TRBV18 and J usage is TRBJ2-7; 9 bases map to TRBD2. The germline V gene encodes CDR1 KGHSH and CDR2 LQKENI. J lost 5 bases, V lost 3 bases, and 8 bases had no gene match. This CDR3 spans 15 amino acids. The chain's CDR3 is CASSPLAGEIDEQYF. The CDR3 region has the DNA TGTGCCAGCTCACCCTTAGCGGGAGAGATCGACGAGCAGTACTTC.

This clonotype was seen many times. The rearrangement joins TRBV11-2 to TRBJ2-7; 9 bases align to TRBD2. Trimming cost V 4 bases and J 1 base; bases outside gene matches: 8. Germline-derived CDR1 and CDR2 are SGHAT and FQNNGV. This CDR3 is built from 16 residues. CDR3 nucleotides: TGTGCCAGCAGCTCAAGATCTAGCGGGAAATCCTACGAGCAGTACTTC. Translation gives CASSSRSSGKSYEQYF.

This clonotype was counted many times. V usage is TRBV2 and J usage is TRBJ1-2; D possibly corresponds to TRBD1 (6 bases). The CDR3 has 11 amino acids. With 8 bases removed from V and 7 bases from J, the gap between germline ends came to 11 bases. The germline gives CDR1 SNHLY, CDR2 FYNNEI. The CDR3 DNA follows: TGTGCCAGCCTAACAGGGCTTGGCTACACCTTC. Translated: CASLTGLGYTF.

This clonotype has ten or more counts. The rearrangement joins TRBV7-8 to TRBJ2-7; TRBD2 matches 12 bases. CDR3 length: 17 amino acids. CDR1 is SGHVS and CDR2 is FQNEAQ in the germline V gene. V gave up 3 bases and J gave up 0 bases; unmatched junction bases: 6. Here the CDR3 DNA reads TGTGCCAGCAGCTTGACTAGCGGGGGATCCCTCTCCTACGAGCAGTACTTC. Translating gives CASSLTSGGSLSYEQYF.

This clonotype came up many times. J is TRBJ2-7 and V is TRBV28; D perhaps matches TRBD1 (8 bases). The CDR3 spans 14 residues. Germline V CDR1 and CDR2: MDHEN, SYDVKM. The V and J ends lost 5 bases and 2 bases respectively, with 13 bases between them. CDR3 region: CASSLTGGAYEQYF. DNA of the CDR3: TGTGCCAGCAGTCTTACAGGGGGGGCCTACGAGCAGTACTTC.

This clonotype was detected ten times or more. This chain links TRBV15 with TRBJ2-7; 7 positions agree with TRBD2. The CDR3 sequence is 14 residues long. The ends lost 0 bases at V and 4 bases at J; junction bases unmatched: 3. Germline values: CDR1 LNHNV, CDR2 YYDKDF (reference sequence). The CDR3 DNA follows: TGTGCCACCAGCAGAGATTGGGGGGGGTACGAGCAGTACTTC. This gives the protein CATSRDWGGYEQYF.

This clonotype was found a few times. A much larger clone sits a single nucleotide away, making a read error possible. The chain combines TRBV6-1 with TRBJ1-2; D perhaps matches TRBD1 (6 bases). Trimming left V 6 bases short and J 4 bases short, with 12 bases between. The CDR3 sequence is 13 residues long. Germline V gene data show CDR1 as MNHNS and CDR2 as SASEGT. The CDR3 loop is CASSNRDAYGYTF. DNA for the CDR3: TGTGCCAGCAGCAACAGGGATGCCTATGGCTACACCTTC.

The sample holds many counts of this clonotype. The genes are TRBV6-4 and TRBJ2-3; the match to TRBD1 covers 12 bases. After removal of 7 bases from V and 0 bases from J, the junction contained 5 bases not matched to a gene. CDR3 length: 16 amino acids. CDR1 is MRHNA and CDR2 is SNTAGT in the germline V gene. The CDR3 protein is CASTGTGGFSTDTQYF. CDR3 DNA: TGTGCCAGCACCGGGACAGGGGGCTTCAGCACAGATACGCAGTATTTT.

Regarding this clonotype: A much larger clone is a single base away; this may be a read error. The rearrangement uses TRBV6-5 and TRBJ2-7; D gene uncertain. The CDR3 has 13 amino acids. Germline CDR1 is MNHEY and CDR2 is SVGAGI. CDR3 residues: CASSYSRTHEQCF. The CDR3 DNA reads TGTGCCAGCAGTTACTCGAGAACCCACGAGCAGTGCTTC.

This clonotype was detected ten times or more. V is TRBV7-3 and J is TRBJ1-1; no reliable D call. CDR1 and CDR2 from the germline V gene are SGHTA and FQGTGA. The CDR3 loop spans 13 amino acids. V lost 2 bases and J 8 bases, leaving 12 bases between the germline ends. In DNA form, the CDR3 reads TGTGCCAGCAGCTTAGTGGTCGGCTCCGAAGCTTTCTTT. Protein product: CASSLVVGSEAFF.

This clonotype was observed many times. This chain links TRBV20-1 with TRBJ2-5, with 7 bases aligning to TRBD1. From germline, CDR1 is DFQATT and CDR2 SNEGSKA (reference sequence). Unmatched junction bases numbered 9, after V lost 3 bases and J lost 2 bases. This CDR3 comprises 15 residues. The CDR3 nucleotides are TGCAGTGCTAGTGGATTGGACAGGTCTCAAGAGACCCAGTACTTC. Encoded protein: CSASGLDRSQETQYF.

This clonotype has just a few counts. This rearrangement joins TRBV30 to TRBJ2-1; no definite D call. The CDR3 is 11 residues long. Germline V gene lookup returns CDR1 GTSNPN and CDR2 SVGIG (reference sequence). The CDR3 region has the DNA TGTGTATCGTGGTGGCACAATGAGCAGTTCTTC. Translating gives CVSWWHNEQFF. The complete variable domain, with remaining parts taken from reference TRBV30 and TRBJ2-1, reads SQTIHQWPATLVQPVGSPLSLECTVEGTSNPNLYWYRQAAGRGLQLLFYSVGIGQISSEVPQNLSASRPQDRQFILSSKKLLLSDSGFYLCVSWWHNEQFFGPGTRLTVL.

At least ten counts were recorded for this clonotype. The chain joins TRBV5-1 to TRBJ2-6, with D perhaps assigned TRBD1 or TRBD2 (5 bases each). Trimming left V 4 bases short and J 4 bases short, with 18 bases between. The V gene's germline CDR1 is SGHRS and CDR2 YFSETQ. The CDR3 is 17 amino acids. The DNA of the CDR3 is TGCGCCAGCAGCCTAGCACATACAGGTTCGGGGGCCAACGTCCTGACTTTC. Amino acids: CASSLAHTGSGANVLTF.

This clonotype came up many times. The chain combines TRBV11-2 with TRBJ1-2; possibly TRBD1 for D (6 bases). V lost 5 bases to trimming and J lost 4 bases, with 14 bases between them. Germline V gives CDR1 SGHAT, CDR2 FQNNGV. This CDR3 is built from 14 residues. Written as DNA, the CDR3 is TGTGCCAGCAGCACCGGGACATCACTCTATGGCTACACCTTC. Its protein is CASSTGTSLYGYTF.

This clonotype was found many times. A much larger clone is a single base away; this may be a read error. For the CDR3, the DNA is TGTGCCAGCAGTTCCCGACAGGGTTTAGCCAAAAACATTAAGTACTTC. Encoded protein: CASSSRQGLAKNIKYF. The chain links TRBV12-3 or TRBV12-4 to TRBJ2-4; TRBD1 matches at 7 bases. The CDR3 loop spans 16 amino acids.